This TCR beta chain was identified during a study of T-cell reconstitution after alpha-beta-depleted transplantation in children. A TCRbeta library incorporating unique molecular identifiers was prepared. From the PCR reads, TCRdb called clonotypes with MiXCR, one entry per CDR3 protein. The table shows around 250,000 distinct CDR3 sequences, with approximately 9.8% occurring only once. The CDR3 runs 15 residues. V dropped 2 bases and J dropped 5; count of bases not matched to a gene: 5. Germline lookup yields CDR1 SEHNR and CDR2 FQNEAQ (reference sequence). The sequencing used PBMCs from the stem cell graft donor, collected from the stem cell graft. The clonotype originates from a human donor who donated a stem cell graft to a child with SCID. The chain joins TRBV7-9 to TRBJ2-1; TRBD2 aligns across 8 bases. The CDR3 here is CASSLWRGVNNEQFF. CDR3 DNA: TGTGCCAGCAGCTTATGGCGGGGGGTCAACAATGAGCAGTTCTTC.